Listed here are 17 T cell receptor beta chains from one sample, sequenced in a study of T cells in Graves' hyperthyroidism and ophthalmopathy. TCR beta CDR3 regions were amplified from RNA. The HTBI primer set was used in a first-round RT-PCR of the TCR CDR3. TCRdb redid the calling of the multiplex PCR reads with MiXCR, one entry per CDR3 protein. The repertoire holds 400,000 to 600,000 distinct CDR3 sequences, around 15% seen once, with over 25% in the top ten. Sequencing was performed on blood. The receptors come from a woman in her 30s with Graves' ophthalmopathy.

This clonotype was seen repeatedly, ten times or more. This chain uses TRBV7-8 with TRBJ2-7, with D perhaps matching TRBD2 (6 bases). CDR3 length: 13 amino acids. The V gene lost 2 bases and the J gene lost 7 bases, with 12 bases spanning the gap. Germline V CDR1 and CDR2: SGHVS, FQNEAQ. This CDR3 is CASSLRVGGEQYF. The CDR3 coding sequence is TGTGCCAGCAGCTTACGGGTTGGGGGGGAGCAGTACTTC.

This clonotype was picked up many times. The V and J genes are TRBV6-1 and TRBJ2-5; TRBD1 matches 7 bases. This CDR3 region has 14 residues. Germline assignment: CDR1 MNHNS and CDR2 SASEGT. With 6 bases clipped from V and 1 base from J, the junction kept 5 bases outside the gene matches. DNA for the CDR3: TGTGCCAGCAGCAGGGGACAGCTCCAAGAGACCCAGTACTTC. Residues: CASSRGQLQETQYF.

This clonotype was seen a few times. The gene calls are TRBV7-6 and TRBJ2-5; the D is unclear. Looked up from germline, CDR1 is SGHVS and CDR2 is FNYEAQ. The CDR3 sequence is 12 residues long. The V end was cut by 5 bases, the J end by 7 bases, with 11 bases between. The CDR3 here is CASSLGPGTQYF. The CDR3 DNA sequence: TGTGCCAGCAGCCTTGGCCCAGGGACCCAGTACTTC.

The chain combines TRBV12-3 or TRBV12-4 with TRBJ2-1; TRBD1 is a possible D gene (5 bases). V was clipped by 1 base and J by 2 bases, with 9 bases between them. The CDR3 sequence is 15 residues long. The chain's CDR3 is CASSLDGAAYNEQFF. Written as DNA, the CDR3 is TGTGCCAGCAGTTTAGATGGGGCCGCCTACAATGAGCAGTTCTTC.

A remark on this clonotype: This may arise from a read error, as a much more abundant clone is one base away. Here the CDR3 reads CSVRGSHNEQFF. In nucleotides, the CDR3 is TGCAGCGTCCGGGGCAGTCACAATGAGCAGTTCTTC. The chain recombines TRBV29-1 with TRBJ2-1; D might be TRBD1 or TRBD2, each matching 5 bases. Between the trimmed V and J ends, which lost 6 bases and 5 bases, there was a span of 11 bases. The CDR3 consists of 12 residues. Germline V lookup: CDR1 SQVTM, CDR2 ANQGSEA.

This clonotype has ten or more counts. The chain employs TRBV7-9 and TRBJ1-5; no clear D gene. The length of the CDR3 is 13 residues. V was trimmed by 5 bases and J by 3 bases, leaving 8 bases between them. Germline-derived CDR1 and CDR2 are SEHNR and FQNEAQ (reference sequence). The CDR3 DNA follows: TGTGCCAGCAGCACCTCGGACAATCAGCCCCAGCATTTT. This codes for CASSTSDNQPQHF.

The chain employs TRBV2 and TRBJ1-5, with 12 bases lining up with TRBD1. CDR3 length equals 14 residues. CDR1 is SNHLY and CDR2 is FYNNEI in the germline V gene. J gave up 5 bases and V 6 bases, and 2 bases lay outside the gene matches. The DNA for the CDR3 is TGTGCCAGCAGGGGACAGGGGGCCTATCAGCCCCAGCATTTT. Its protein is CASRGQGAYQPQHF.

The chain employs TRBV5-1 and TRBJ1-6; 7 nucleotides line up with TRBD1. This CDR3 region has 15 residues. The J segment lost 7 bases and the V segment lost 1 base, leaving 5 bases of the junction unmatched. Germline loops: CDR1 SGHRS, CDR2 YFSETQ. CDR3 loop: CASSLRQGGNSPLHF. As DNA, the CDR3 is TGCGCCAGCAGCTTGAGACAGGGTGGCAATTCACCCCTCCACTTT.

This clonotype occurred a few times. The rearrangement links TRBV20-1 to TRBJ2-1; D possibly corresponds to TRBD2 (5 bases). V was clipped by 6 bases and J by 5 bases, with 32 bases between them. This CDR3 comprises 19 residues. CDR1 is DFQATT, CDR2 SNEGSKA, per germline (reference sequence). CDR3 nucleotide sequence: TGCAGTGCCTGGGGTCCGATCTGGGGAGAAGAACCCTTTCACAATGAGCAGTTCTTC. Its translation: CSAWGPIWGEEPFHNEQFF.

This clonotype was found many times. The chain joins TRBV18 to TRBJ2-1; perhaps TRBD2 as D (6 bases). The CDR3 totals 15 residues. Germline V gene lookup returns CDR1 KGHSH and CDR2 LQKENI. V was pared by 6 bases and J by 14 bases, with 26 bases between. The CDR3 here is CASSREGTAFPPEFF. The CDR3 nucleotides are TGTGCCAGCTCGCGCGAGGGGACTGCCTTTCCTCCGGAGTTCTTC.

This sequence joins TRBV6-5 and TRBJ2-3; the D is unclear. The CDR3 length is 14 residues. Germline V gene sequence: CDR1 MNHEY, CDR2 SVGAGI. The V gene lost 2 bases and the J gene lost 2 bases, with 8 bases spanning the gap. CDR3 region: CASSYGDFTDTQYF. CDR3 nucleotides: TGTGCCAGCAGTTACGGGGATTTCACAGATACGCAGTATTTT.

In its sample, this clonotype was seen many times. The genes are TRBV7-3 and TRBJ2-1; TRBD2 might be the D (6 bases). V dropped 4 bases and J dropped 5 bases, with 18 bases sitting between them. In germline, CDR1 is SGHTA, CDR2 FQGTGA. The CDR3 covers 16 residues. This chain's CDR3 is CASSSPTRGTNNEQFF. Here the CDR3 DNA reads TGTGCCAGCAGCTCCCCGACTAGGGGAACCAACAATGAGCAGTTCTTC.

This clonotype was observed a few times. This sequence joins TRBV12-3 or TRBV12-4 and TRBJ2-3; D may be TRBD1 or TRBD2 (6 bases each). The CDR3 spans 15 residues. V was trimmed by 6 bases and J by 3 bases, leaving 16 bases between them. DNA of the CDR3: TGTGCCAGCAGGTTAATCGGGGGCAGGACAGATACGCAGTATTTT. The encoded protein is CASRLIGGRTDTQYF.

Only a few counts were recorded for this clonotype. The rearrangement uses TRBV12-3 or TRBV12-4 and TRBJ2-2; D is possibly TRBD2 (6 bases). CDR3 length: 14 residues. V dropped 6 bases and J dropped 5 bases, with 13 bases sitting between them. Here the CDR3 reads CASRLAGSTGELFF. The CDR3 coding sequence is TGTGCCAGCAGGCTGGCGGGATCGACCGGGGAGCTGTTTTTT.

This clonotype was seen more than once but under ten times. The CDR3 region has the DNA TGTGCCAGCATAGCAGGGTTGTACAATGAGCAGTTCTTC. Its translation: CASIAGLYNEQFF. The chain carries TRBV6-2 or TRBV6-3 and TRBJ2-1; possibly TRBD1 for D (5 bases). Per the germline V gene, CDR1 is MNHEY and CDR2 is SVGEGT. The ends were cut back, 7 bases at V and 4 bases at J, with 11 bases in the middle. The CDR3 has 13 residues.

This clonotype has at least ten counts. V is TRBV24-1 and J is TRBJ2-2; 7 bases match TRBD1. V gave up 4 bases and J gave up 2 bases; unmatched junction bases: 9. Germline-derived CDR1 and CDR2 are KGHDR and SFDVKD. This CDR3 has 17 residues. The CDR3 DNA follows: TGTGCCACCAGTGAGGTTTTGGGACAGCTAAACACCGGGGAGCTGTTTTTT. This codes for CATSEVLGQLNTGELFF.

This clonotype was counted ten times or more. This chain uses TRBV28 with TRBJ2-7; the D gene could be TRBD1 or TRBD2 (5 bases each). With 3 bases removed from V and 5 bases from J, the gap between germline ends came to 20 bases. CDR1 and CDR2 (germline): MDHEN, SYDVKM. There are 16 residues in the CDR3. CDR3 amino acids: CASSFSARGGSNEQYF. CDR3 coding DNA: TGTGCCAGCAGTTTTTCTGCCCGTGGGGGATCGAACGAGCAGTACTTC.